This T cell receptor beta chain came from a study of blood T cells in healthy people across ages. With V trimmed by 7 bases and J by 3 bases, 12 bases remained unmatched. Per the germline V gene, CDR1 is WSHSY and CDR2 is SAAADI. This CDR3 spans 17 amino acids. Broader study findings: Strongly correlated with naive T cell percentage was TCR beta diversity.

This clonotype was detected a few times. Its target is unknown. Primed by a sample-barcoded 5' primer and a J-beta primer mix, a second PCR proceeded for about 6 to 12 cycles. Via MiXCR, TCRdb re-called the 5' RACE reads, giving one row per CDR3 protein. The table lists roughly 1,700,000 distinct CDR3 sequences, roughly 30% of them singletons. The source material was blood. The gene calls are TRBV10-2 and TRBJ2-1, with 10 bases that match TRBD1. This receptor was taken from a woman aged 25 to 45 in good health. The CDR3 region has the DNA TGCGCCAGCAAAAACACCGGGACAGGGGATTACTACAATGAGCAGTTCTTC. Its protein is CASKNTGTGDYYNEQFF.